The rows below give T cell receptor beta chains drawn from one sample of a study of T cells in Graves' hyperthyroidism and ophthalmopathy. TCRdb itself ran the multiplex PCR reads through MiXCR, one entry per CDR3 protein. The data hold 550,000 to 650,000 distinct CDR3 sequences, with roughly 15% observed a single time. Sequences were obtained from blood. All receptors come from a woman aged 40 to 50 with Graves' hyperthyroidism. The CDR3 runs from the conserved cysteine through the conserved F or W. The D gene is left open where the match is weak. Rows give clone size only sometimes, using once, few, many, or a class for an expanded clone.

clone_size: many
j_call: TRBJ2-3
v_call: TRBV5-1
d_call: -
cdr3_nt: TGCGCCAGCAGCATACGGGACGTCACAGATACGCAGTATTTT
cdr3_aa: CASSIRDVTDTQYF

clone_size: -
j_call: TRBJ2-7
v_call: TRBV5-1
d_call: TRBD2
cdr3_nt: TGCGCCAGCAGCCCTAGCGGGGACTACGAGCAGTACTTC
cdr3_aa: CASSPSGDYEQYF

clone_size: -
j_call: TRBJ2-4
v_call: TRBV6-2/TRBV6-3
d_call: -
cdr3_nt: TGTGCCAGCAGCCCCGCGAAGGGGATGGGCATTCAGTACTTC
cdr3_aa: CASSPAKGMGIQYF

clone_size: few
j_call: TRBJ2-2
v_call: TRBV29-1
d_call: TRBD2
cdr3_nt: TGCAGCGTCTCAGGACTAGCGGGAGAAACCGGGGAGCTGTTTTTT
cdr3_aa: CSVSGLAGETGELFF

clone_size: many
j_call: TRBJ2-5
v_call: TRBV7-2
d_call: -
cdr3_nt: TGTGCCAGCAGCTTGAGAGGAAGGGGGTCCCAAGAGACCCAGTACTTC
cdr3_aa: CASSLRGRGSQETQYF

clone_size: many
j_call: TRBJ2-3
v_call: TRBV20-1
d_call: -
cdr3_nt: TGCAGTGCTATTGGTTCACTCCACGATACGCAGTATTTT
cdr3_aa: CSAIGSLHDTQYF

clone_size: -
j_call: TRBJ1-5
v_call: TRBV12-3/TRBV12-4
d_call: TRBD1
cdr3_nt: TGTGCCGCCAGTATCCCAGGGGGCGGACAGCCCCAGCATTTT
cdr3_aa: CAASIPGGGQPQHF

clone_size: -
j_call: TRBJ2-3
v_call: TRBV9
d_call: TRBD2
cdr3_nt: TGTGCCAGCAGCGTCAGCGGGACTGGCACAGGTACGCAGTATTTT
cdr3_aa: CASSVSGTGTGTQYF

clone_size: few
j_call: TRBJ2-1
v_call: TRBV3-1
d_call: TRBD2
cdr3_nt: TGTGCCAGCAGCCAAGATTCGGCTAGCGGGAGCGTTGAGCAGTTCTTC
cdr3_aa: CASSQDSASGSVEQFF

clone_size: many
j_call: TRBJ2-7
v_call: TRBV3-1
d_call: TRBD2
cdr3_nt: TGTGCCAGCAGCCATGTTAGCGGGAGGTCGTACGAGCAGTACTTC
cdr3_aa: CASSHVSGRSYEQYF

clone_size: -
j_call: TRBJ2-7
v_call: TRBV15
d_call: -
cdr3_nt: TGTGCCACCAGCAGAGTAGGCAAATCCTACGAGCAGTACTTC
cdr3_aa: CATSRVGKSYEQYF

clone_size: few
j_call: TRBJ1-1
v_call: TRBV19
d_call: -
cdr3_nt: TGTGCCAGTAGTATAGGACGGTCGAACACTGAAGCTTTCTTT
cdr3_aa: CASSIGRSNTEAFF

clone_size: many
j_call: TRBJ1-1
v_call: TRBV28
d_call: -
cdr3_nt: TGTGCCAGCCGCAGAGGTCAAGGCATGAACACTGAAGCTTTCTTT
cdr3_aa: CASRRGQGMNTEAFF

clone_size: many
j_call: TRBJ1-6
v_call: TRBV5-1
d_call: -
cdr3_nt: TGCGCCAGCAGCACGAACGGGTCTCCACCCCTCCACTTT
cdr3_aa: CASSTNGSPPLHF

clone_size: many
j_call: TRBJ1-1
v_call: TRBV28
d_call: -
cdr3_nt: TGTGCCAGCAGTTCCCGGGGTGGGGAAGCTTTCTTT
cdr3_aa: CASSSRGGEAFF